This entry is about one TCR beta chain. Antigen: not known. The protocol was immunoSEQ multiplex PCR, while the TCRdb copy is restricted to in-frame clones and leaves out a portion. The table lists fewer than 150,000 clones, approximately 86% of them singletons. The entry originates in a study of T cell responses to AZD1222 COVID-19 vaccine. The study's findings and limits: White British people made up most donors, females outnumbered males, and clonal diversity was possibly underestimated. Distributed over spike, vaccine-associated CD4 TCRs predominated at 160-218 and 743-854. Seropositive AZD1222 recipients at baseline numbered only five or six. Close to half of all spike-specific TCRs reportedly target regions of the variants that are unmutated.

The origin of this receptor is an adult in good health. The starting material was peripheral blood, obtained on day 0 of AZD1222 vaccination.

The CDR3 DNA is TGTGCCAGCAGCCGCGGTGGGGGTGAAGCTTTCTTT. This encodes CASSRGGGEAFF. The chain links TRBV6-2 or TRBV6-3 to TRBJ1-1; tentatively, D is TRBD1 (5 bases). Trimming stripped 6 bases from V and 7 bases from J, with 12 bases between. Germline V gene data show CDR1 as MNHEY and CDR2 as SVGEGT. There are 12 residues in the CDR3.